The TCR beta chain described here comes from a study of response to subunit inactivated influenza vaccine. Findings of the study overall: Each seasonal flu vaccination may recruit only limited new T cells, authors suggested.

The CDR3 extends over 15 amino acids. CDR1 SQVTM and CDR2 ANQGSEA come from the germline V gene. Unmatched junction bases numbered 10, after V lost 4 bases and J lost 5 bases. Points on this clonotype: Antigen unknown.

TCRdb processed the RT-PCR reads anew with MiXCR; each CDR3 protein has one entry. The sample holds roughly 500,000 distinct CDR3 sequences, 15% to 20% seen once. The sequencing used CD4+ T cells sorted from PBMCs, collected 23 months after vaccination. The sequence was obtained from a man aged 50 to 69 who received an inactivated influenza vaccine. V usage is TRBV29-1 and J usage is TRBJ2-7; 11 positions agree with TRBD1. This chain's CDR3 is CSVADRGRSLNEQYF. CDR3 DNA sequence: TGCAGCGTTGCGGACAGGGGGCGTTCCTTGAACGAGCAGTACTTC.